This TCR beta chain is drawn from a study of Graves' ophthalmopathy and Graves' hyperthyroidism. There are many counts of this clonotype. Using RNA transcripts, the TCR beta CDR3 regions were amplified. First-round RT-PCR employed HTBI primers, with a second-round multiplex PCR after it. TCRdb recomputed calls from the multiplex PCR reads with MiXCR, one row per CDR3 protein. This table has about 400,000 distinct CDR3 sequences, around 21% appearing once. The CDR3 has 13 residues. CDR1 and CDR2 (germline): SGHDT, YYEEEE. Trimming removed 0 bases at V and 10 bases at J, with 8 bases between. Sequencing was performed on peripheral blood. The origin of this receptor is a woman aged 18-29 years with stable Graves' hyperthyroidism. This chain links TRBV5-6 with TRBJ1-6; possible D gene TRBD1, 6 bases. The CDR3 coding sequence is TGTGCCAGCAGCTTGGGGGACAACTCACCCCTCCACTTT. It is translated as CASSLGDNSPLHF.